The 3 T cell receptor beta chains below all came from one sample that was sequenced in a study of STAT3 mutations in large granular lymphocyte leukemia. Generated by immunoSEQ multiplex PCR, the TCRdb table keeps only in-frame clones and is missing some. In the table there are more than 10,000 clones, roughly nine tenths of which are singletons. Study-level findings and limits: Every T-LGLL patient had at least one immunodominant TCRbeta clonotype.

Their recognized antigens are unknown. What was sequenced was peripheral blood mononuclear cells. Source of these receptors: a man aged 40-50 years with T-cell large granular lymphocyte leukemia. Some clones in this sample may be carry-over from other donors' samples.

The chain is built from TRBV19 and TRBJ1-1; 9 nucleotides agree with TRBD1. Germline CDR1 reads LNHDA; CDR2 reads SQIVND (reference sequence). V shed 7 bases and J 4 bases; nucleotides not matched to a gene: 16. The CDR3 extends over 17 amino acids. The CDR3 is CASTMGQGVGIGTEAFF. The CDR3 DNA reads as TGTGCCAGTACCATGGGACAGGGCGTGGGAATTGGCACTGAAGCTTTCTTT.

The rearrangement joins TRBV6-6 to TRBJ1-1; D uncertain. Germline V gives CDR1 MNHNY, CDR2 SVGAGI (reference sequence). The ends were cut back, 8 bases at V and 3 bases at J, with 10 bases in the middle. The CDR3 runs 12 residues. This CDR3 reads CASAGSYTEAFF. Here the CDR3 DNA reads TGTGCCAGCGCCGGTAGTTACACTGAAGCTTTCTTT.

The rearrangement links TRBV7-9 to TRBJ2-5, with D tentatively TRBD2 (6 bases). Looked up from germline, CDR1 is SEHNR and CDR2 is FQNEAQ (reference sequence). Trimming stripped 5 bases from V and 7 bases from J, with 11 bases between. The CDR3 has 12 amino acids. CDR3 sequence: CASSLDYRTQYF. CDR3 nucleotide sequence: TGTGCCAGCAGCCTGGACTATAGGACCCAGTACTTC.